Below, 13 T cell receptor beta chains from the same sample are listed, as sequenced in a study of cytomegalovirus exposure and HLA in healthy donors. The primer mix had 60 Vbeta and 13 Jbeta primers. The assay was immunoSEQ multiplex PCR, and TCRdb's table has in-frame clones only and misses some. The sample consists of 130,000 to 150,000 clones, around 79% of them appearing once. The specimen was PBMCs. All receptors come from a male donor in good health and CMV-seronegative.

This clone was found once. The rearrangement joins TRBV10-3 to TRBJ2-1, with 9 bases that match TRBD1. J lost 8 bases, V lost 5 bases, and 7 bases had no gene match. The CDR3 covers 14 residues. Germline assignment: CDR1 ENHRY and CDR2 SYGVKD. The CDR3 nucleotides are TGTGCCATCAGTCACGGGACAGGGTTACATGAGCAGTTCTTC. This sequence encodes CAISHGTGLHEQFF.

J is TRBJ1-2 and V is TRBV30; a weak D match, TRBD1 (5 bases). Deletions cut 1 base from V and 7 bases from J, with 10 bases between. The CDR3 sequence is 12 residues long. From germline, CDR1 is GTSNPN and CDR2 SVGIG (reference sequence). CDR3 protein: CAWSEGPPGYTF. The CDR3 nucleotides read TGTGCCTGGAGTGAGGGGCCCCCTGGCTACACCTTC.

This clone was found once. This chain links TRBV10-3 with TRBJ2-7; 8 nucleotides match TRBD1. Germline V gene lookup returns CDR1 ENHRY and CDR2 SYGVKD. There are 12 residues in the CDR3. Germline trimming cut 11 bases from V and 5 bases from J; bases unmatched to any gene: 8. CDR3 DNA sequence: TGTGCCGTCGCGACAGGGGAGGACGAGCAGTACTTC. It encodes CAVATGEDEQYF.

This chain joins TRBV19 and TRBJ2-7; 10 bases align to TRBD1. Per the germline V gene, CDR1 is LNHDA and CDR2 is SQIVND (reference sequence). The V and J ends lost 10 bases and 2 bases, in that order; junction bases with no gene match: 11. This CDR3 comprises 15 residues. DNA for the CDR3: TGTGCCACACGGGACAGGGGCACTACTACCTACGAGCAGTACTTC. Protein product: CATRDRGTTTYEQYF.

The chain has TRBV7-2 and TRBJ1-2; D uncertain. CDR3 length: 14 amino acids. Germline V gives CDR1 SGHTA, CDR2 FQGNSA. V was shortened by 1 base and J by 2 bases, with 8 bases between the two germline ends. Here the CDR3 reads CASSLVVVNYGYTF. DNA of the CDR3: TGTGCCAGCAGCTTAGTGGTAGTAAACTATGGCTACACCTTC. The full variable domain, completed using reference TRBV7-2 and TRBJ1-2, is GAGVSQSPSNKVTEKGKDVELRCDPISGHTALYWYRQSLGQGLEFLIYFQGNSAPDKSGLPSDRFSAERTGGSVSTLTIQRTQQEDSAVYLCASSLVVVNYGYTFGSGTRLTVV.

This rearrangement joins TRBV9 to TRBJ2-3; 10 bases fit TRBD2. This CDR3 spans 15 amino acids. CDR1 and CDR2 from the germline V gene are SGDLS and YYNGEE. The ends lost 4 bases at V and 0 bases at J; junction bases unmatched: 2. The chain's CDR3 is CASSTGLASTDTQYF. Here the CDR3 DNA reads TGTGCCAGCAGCACGGGACTAGCGAGCACAGATACGCAGTATTTT.

In DNA, the CDR3 is TGTGCCAGCAGCGAGGGGAGAGGCGGGAGTTACGAGCAGTACTTC. It encodes CASSEGRGGSYEQYF. The J gene is TRBJ2-7, the V gene TRBV9; 7 bases line up with TRBD2. CDR3 size: 15 residues. Germline loops: CDR1 SGDLS, CDR2 YYNGEE. The ends lost 3 bases at V and 4 bases at J; junction bases unmatched: 10.

There are a few counts of this clone. The V and J genes are TRBV9 and TRBJ1-2, with D tentatively TRBD1 (6 bases). This CDR3 has 13 residues. CDR1 and CDR2 from the germline V gene are SGDLS and YYNGEE. V was shortened by 7 bases and J by 8 bases, with 18 bases between the two germline ends. The CDR3 sequence: CASRLGQSGGYTF. CDR3 bases: TGTGCCAGCCGACTCGGACAGTCTGGGGGCTACACCTTC. The full variable domain, completed using reference TRBV9 and TRBJ1-2, is DSGVTQTPKHLITATGQRVTLRCSPRSGDLSVYWYQQSLDQGLQFLIQYYNGEERAKGNILERFSAQQFPDLHSELNLSSLELGDSALYFCASRLGQSGGYTFGSGTRLTVV.

Here the CDR3 reads CAWSGRAGDKAFF. The CDR3, as DNA: TGTGCCTGGAGTGGAAGGGCAGGGGATAAAGCTTTCTTT. The chain combines TRBV30 with TRBJ1-1; weak D call: TRBD1 (6 bases). Trimming removed 1 base from V and 9 bases from J, with 15 bases in between. The CDR3 loop spans 13 amino acids. Germline V gives CDR1 GTSNPN, CDR2 SVGIG (reference sequence). Together with reference TRBV30 and TRBJ1-1, the CDR3 gives the full variable domain: SQTIHQWPATLVQPVGSPLSLECTVEGTSNPNLYWYRQAAGRGLQLLFYSVGIGQISSEVPQNLSASRPQDRQFILSSKKLLLSDSGFYLCAWSGRAGDKAFFGQGTRLTVV.

The chain links TRBV7-9 to TRBJ2-1; perhaps TRBD1 as D (6 bases). The length of the CDR3 is 15 residues. Germline V gene sequence: CDR1 SEHNR, CDR2 FQNEAQ (reference sequence). V was cut by 4 bases and J by 0 bases, with 10 bases left in between. For the CDR3, the DNA is TGTGCCAGCAGCTACGCCAGGGGCTCCTACAATGAGCAGTTCTTC. This sequence encodes CASSYARGSYNEQFF.

V is TRBV27 and J is TRBJ2-7, with a possible D match to TRBD1 (5 bases). CDR1 is MNHEY, CDR2 SMNVEV, per germline (reference sequence). The CDR3 sequence is 14 residues long. Trimming took off 8 bases at V and 0 bases at J, with 14 bases between the two ends. CDR3 nucleotide sequence: TGTGCCAGCGGACAATGGCGAGACTCCTACGAGCAGTACTTC. Protein sequence: CASGQWRDSYEQYF.

This sequence joins TRBV19 and TRBJ2-7; TRBD2 matches at 13 bases. The V gene's germline CDR1 is LNHDA and CDR2 SQIVND (reference sequence). There are 17 residues in the CDR3. Losses at the gene ends were 4 bases for V and 3 bases for J; bases not matched to a gene: 9. This CDR3 is CASSTQWTSGGVYEQYF. The CDR3 region has the DNA TGTGCCAGTAGTACTCAGTGGACTAGCGGGGGAGTCTACGAGCAGTACTTC. The full variable domain, in which reference TRBV19 and TRBJ2-7 provide the parts outside the CDR3, is DGGITQSPKYLFRKEGQNVTLSCEQNLNHDAMYWYRQDPGQGLRLIYYSQIVNDFQKGDIAEGYSVSREKKESFPLTVTSAQKNPTAFYLCASSTQWTSGGVYEQYFGPGTRLTVT.

A few counts support this clone. The CDR3 here is CASSHELAGGGSYNEQFF. The DNA for the CDR3 is TGTGCCAGCAGCCACGAACTAGCGGGGGGGGGCTCCTACAATGAGCAGTTCTTC. The genes are TRBV27 and TRBJ2-1, with TRBD2 identical over 13 bases. Germline V gene sequence: CDR1 MNHEY, CDR2 SMNVEV (reference sequence). V lost 6 bases and J lost 0; bases outside the gene matches: 8. CDR3 length: 18 residues.